This T cell receptor (beta chain) is drawn from a study of blood T cell repertoires in COVID-19. About the study: Italy, Spain and the United States were the sources of the convalescent and acute COVID-19 samples. T cells, B-cell-depleted T cells, or PBMCs supplied cDNA or gDNA.

Authors' data handling: Amplifying reference gene primers gave estimates of nucleated cell counts. TCRdb's table, derived via immunoSEQ multiplex PCR, lists solely in-frame clones and lacks some. The DNA was the basis for D and trimming; V, J and clone size are from that table. The data contain more than 200,000 clones, 85% to 90% of them seen just once; the ten biggest clones take up under 3.5%. The Seattle patients joined while their infection was active and were tracked longitudinally afterward. The V and J ends lost 8 bases and 5 bases respectively, with 16 bases between them. The CDR3 is 15 amino acids. Germline V gives CDR1 MNHEY, CDR2 SMNVEV (reference sequence).

The clonotype originates from a man between 25 and 39 years old with COVID-19, enrolled during active disease. Sequenced sample: peripheral blood. The V gene is TRBV27, the J gene TRBJ1-6; no clear D gene. The CDR3 protein is CASAFRGVNNSPLHF. CDR3 bases: TGTGCCAGCGCATTCCGCGGGGTCAATAATTCACCCCTCCACTTT.